Only a few counts were recorded for the clone carrying this T cell receptor (beta chain). Its specificity is not known. Using immunoSEQ multiplex PCR, the repertoire was profiled, and TCRdb retains in-frame clones only, with some absent. The table includes tens of thousands of clones, about 82% detected once. These data belong to a study of OX40 agonist ivuxolimab in advanced cancers. The study, taken as a whole, reports: Dose levels from 0.1 to 3.0 mg/kg saw CD4+ and CD8+ blood T cells expand clonally by week 6.

The CDR3 loop spans 13 amino acids. Trimming pared 0 bases from V and 7 bases from J, leaving 7 bases between. Germline CDR1 is WNHNN and CDR2 is SYGVQD (reference sequence). This TCR was recovered from an adult with an advanced solid tumor such as melanoma, head and neck, liver or kidney cancer. This chain links TRBV10-1 with TRBJ2-1; D not resolved. Specimen: CD4+ or CD8+ T cells sorted from blood, collected in a trial of the OX40 agonist ivuxolimab. The CDR3 region is CASSESWGNEQFF. The CDR3 DNA follows: TGCGCCAGCAGTGAGTCCTGGGGAAATGAGCAGTTCTTC.